This T cell receptor (beta chain) was sequenced during a study of TIL therapy for anti-PD-1-resistant metastatic lung cancer. On the study more broadly: Patients had a median age of approximately 56 years (range about 38-85).

Germline V gene data show CDR1 as SGHDT and CDR2 as YYEEEE. This CDR3 comprises 18 residues. Trimming shortened V by 7 bases and J by 0 bases, and 25 bases separated the two germline ends. The immunoSEQ assay was v3. TCRdb's copy holds only in-frame clones and misses some; the assay was immunoSEQ multiplex PCR. The sample contains about 50,000 clones, less than 85% of which appear only once. Time point meaning: pre-treatment sample, taken before nivolumab and TIL therapy. Pleural nodules or supraclavicular lymph nodes made up most of the excised metastases sampled. Patients then received nivolumab; progressors got lymphodepletion, TIL and IL-2.

The chain employs TRBV5-6 and TRBJ1-1, with D possibly being TRBD1 (5 bases). The material sequenced was tumor tissue, taken at baseline. The receptor was isolated from a person aged 25-85 years with non-small cell lung cancer. This CDR3 is CASSPLTGDGTMNTEAFF. CDR3 bases: TGTGCCAGCTCCCCCCTAACAGGAGACGGCACCATGAACACTGAAGCTTTCTTT.